Shown below are 14 T cell receptor beta chains from a single sample sequenced in a study of T cell responses to AZD1222 COVID-19 vaccine. Here immunoSEQ multiplex PCR was the method, and the copy in TCRdb shows in-frame clones only, minus some. The sample includes 90,000 to 130,000 clones, approximately 90% of them seen just once. The sample in question was peripheral blood, obtained 28 days after the second AZD1222 dose. The receptors come from an adult who received the AZD1222 COVID-19 vaccine.

This chain joins TRBV2 and TRBJ1-2; no firm D call. Germline V gene data show CDR1 as SNHLY and CDR2 as FYNNEI. This CDR3 has 14 residues. The V and J ends lost 8 bases and 12 bases respectively, with 25 bases between them. The CDR3: CASGEAGLGREDTF. The CDR3 bases are TGTGCCAGCGGCGAGGCGGGCTTGGGAAGAGAGGACACCTTC.

The genes are TRBV19 and TRBJ1-3; tentatively, D is TRBD1 (6 bases). Germline CDR1 reads LNHDA; CDR2 reads SQIVND (reference sequence). CDR3 length: 15 residues. The V and J ends lost 3 bases and 0 bases respectively, with 9 bases between them. CDR3 bases: TGTGCCAGTAGTATTGGACAGTTCTCTGGAAACACCATATATTTT. Residues: CASSIGQFSGNTIYF.

The CDR3 spells CASSPMRADIGNTIYF. As DNA, the CDR3 is TGTGCCAGCAGCCCGATGCGGGCAGACATTGGAAACACCATATATTTT. The chain links TRBV7-9 to TRBJ1-3; D is uncertain. Germline CDR1 SEHNR, CDR2 FQNEAQ (reference sequence). V dropped 5 bases and J dropped 3 bases, with 17 bases sitting between them. The CDR3 covers 16 residues.

The chain is built from TRBV5-1 and TRBJ2-7; a possible D gene is TRBD1 (6 bases). The CDR3 sequence is 15 residues long. Germline V gives CDR1 SGHRS, CDR2 YFSETQ. Trimming left V 0 bases short and J 5 bases short, with 15 bases between. The DNA for the CDR3 is TGCGCCAGCAGCTTGGATCCAGGGGCCGGACACGAGCAGTACTTC. Protein: CASSLDPGAGHEQYF.

The rearrangement uses TRBV27 and TRBJ1-2, with D possibly TRBD1 on 5 matching bases. Trimming shortened V by 0 bases and J by 8 bases, and 13 bases separated the two germline ends. Germline V lookup: CDR1 MNHEY, CDR2 SMNVEV (reference sequence). The CDR3 length is 14 residues. CDR3 in DNA: TGTGCCAGCAGTTTATCAGCAGGGTCTAAAGGCTACACCTTC. Translating gives CASSLSAGSKGYTF.

The chain employs TRBV5-5 and TRBJ1-1; 9 bases match TRBD1. The CDR3 runs 16 residues. Germline assignment: CDR1 SGHKS and CDR2 YYEKEE (reference sequence). The J segment lost 3 bases and the V segment lost 4 bases, leaving 10 bases of the junction unmatched. In nucleotides, the CDR3 is TGTGCCAGCAGCCCAGGGACAGGGTTTTCGGACACTGAAGCTTTCTTT. Translated, it gives CASSPGTGFSDTEAFF.

The rearrangement uses TRBV3-1 (or the pseudogene TRBV3-2) and TRBJ1-4, with no clear D. Germline V lookup: CDR1 LGHDT, CDR2 YNNKEL (reference sequence). Trimming took 0 bases from V and 10 from J, leaving 24 bases between them. This CDR3 is 18 amino acids long. CDR3 nucleotides: TGTGCCAGCAGCCAAGATCGGATGAAGGCCATGAGGCCGGGAAAACTGTTTTTT. As protein: CASSQDRMKAMRPGKLFF.

The chain couples TRBV19 to TRBJ1-5; 8 bases match TRBD1. The V and J ends lost 5 bases and 7 bases, in that order; junction bases with no gene match: 4. Germline V lookup: CDR1 LNHDA, CDR2 SQIVND (reference sequence). The length of the CDR3 is 13 residues. CDR3 DNA: TGTGCCAGTAGTGTGGACAGGGAACAGCCCCAGCATTTT. This sequence encodes CASSVDREQPQHF.

The CDR3 region has the DNA TGTGCCAGCAGTGGGACAGGGTCCGATAGCAATCAGCCCCAGCATTTT. Translation: CASSGTGSDSNQPQHF. J is TRBJ1-5 and V is TRBV6-1; the match to TRBD1 covers 8 bases. The CDR3 covers 16 residues. Germline CDR1 and CDR2: MNHNS and SASEGT. The trim removed 4 bases at V and 0 bases at J, leaving 5 bases unmatched.

V is TRBV4-1 and J is TRBJ1-2; no clear D gene. Germline V gene lookup returns CDR1 MGHRA and CDR2 YSYEKL. Trimming removed 4 bases from V and 4 bases from J, with 13 bases in between. CDR3 length: 14 amino acids. The CDR3 region has the DNA TGCGCCAGCAGCCCCCTCGGGGAGAGCTATGGCTACACCTTC. It encodes CASSPLGESYGYTF.

A single count supports this clone. This chain connects TRBV13 to TRBJ1-1; D might be TRBD1 (5 bases). Germline assignment: CDR1 PRHDT and CDR2 FYEKMQ (reference sequence). The CDR3 extends over 15 amino acids. V was shortened by 6 bases and J by 1 base, with 15 bases between the two germline ends. CDR3 loop: CASSRINQGNTEAFF. Written as DNA, the CDR3 is TGTGCCAGCAGTCGCATCAATCAGGGGAACACTGAAGCTTTCTTT. The full variable domain, its missing parts supplied by reference TRBV13 and TRBJ1-1, is AAGVIQSPRHLIKEKRETATLKCYPIPRHDTVYWYQQGPGQDPQFLISFYEKMQSDKGSIPDRFSAQQFSDYHSELNMSSLELGDSALYFCASSRINQGNTEAFFGQGTRLTVV.

This clone came up a few times. This chain uses TRBV5-1 with TRBJ2-5; D uncertain. The germline gives CDR1 SGHRS, CDR2 YFSETQ. V lost 0 bases to trimming and J lost 2 bases, with 8 bases between them. The CDR3 runs to 14 residues. This chain's CDR3 is CASSLGGGQETQYF. The CDR3 nucleotides are TGCGCCAGCAGCTTGGGAGGTGGACAAGAGACCCAGTACTTC.

V and J are TRBV11-3 and TRBJ2-3; TRBD1 aligns across 8 bases. The CDR3 runs to 20 residues. V lost 4 bases, J lost 0 bases, and 18 bases stayed unmatched. The germline V gene encodes CDR1 SGHNT and CDR2 YENEEA. CDR3 in amino acids: CASSSSMGRTGIPSTDTQYF. As DNA, the CDR3 is TGTGCCAGCAGCTCGAGTATGGGCAGGACAGGGATCCCTAGCACAGATACGCAGTATTTT.

The chain uses TRBV6-5 and TRBJ1-6; D may be TRBD1 (5 bases). The CDR3 is 13 residues long. CDR1 and CDR2 from the germline V gene are MNHEY and SVGAGI. V was trimmed by 7 bases and J by 10 bases, leaving 14 bases between them. The CDR3 DNA reads as TGTGCCAGCACTCCAGGGTTTCGCTCACCCCTCCACTTT. Protein: CASTPGFRSPLHF.